These 2 T cell receptor beta chains were sequenced from one sample in a study of early T cells in non-severe SARS-CoV-2 infection. TCRdb re-analysed the 5' RACE reads in MiXCR, keeping a single row per CDR3 protein. The sample shows roughly 61,000 distinct CDR3 sequences, roughly a tenth of them seen only once. Sequencing was performed on whole blood. These receptors were obtained from an adult who was a healthcare worker with PCR-confirmed SARS-CoV-2 infection or an uninfected control (not recorded which).

This clonotype appeared many times. The chain combines TRBV18 with TRBJ1-2; D is unclear. This CDR3 comprises 15 residues. V lost 3 bases, J lost 4 bases, and 15 bases lay in between. CDR1 and CDR2 (germline): KGHSH, LQKENI. The CDR3 sequence is CASSPLQEATYGYTF. CDR3 sequence (DNA): TGTGCCAGCTCACCCCTCCAGGAGGCAACCTATGGCTACACCTTC.

This clonotype came up many times. The chain is built from TRBV27 and TRBJ2-2; D not certain. Germline V gene data show CDR1 as MNHEY and CDR2 as SMNVEV (reference sequence). There are 14 residues in the CDR3. The V and J ends lost 6 bases and 4 bases respectively, with 12 bases between them. This CDR3 is CASRPVAITGELFF. The CDR3 DNA reads as TGTGCCAGCAGGCCAGTTGCAATCACCGGGGAGCTGTTTTTT.